Following are 17 T cell receptor beta chains from one sample sequenced in a study of blood T cell repertoires in COVID-19. TCRdb's copy holds only in-frame clones and misses some; the assay was immunoSEQ multiplex PCR. The sample includes approximately 230,000 clones, around nine tenths of them seen just once. Source material: peripheral blood. These receptors all come from a man younger than 30 with active or convalescent COVID-19.

Here the CDR3 reads CATSREGANTIYF. The DNA of the CDR3 is TGTGCCACCAGCAGAGAGGGGGCGAACACCATATATTTT. The chain links TRBV15 to TRBJ1-3; possible D gene TRBD1, 6 bases. This CDR3 region has 13 residues. Germline V gene data show CDR1 as LNHNV and CDR2 as YYDKDF (reference sequence). V lost 0 bases, J lost 7 bases, and 7 bases lay in between.

The V and J genes are TRBV28 and TRBJ2-4; D perhaps matches TRBD1 (5 bases). Germline CDR1 reads MDHEN; CDR2 reads SYDVKM. With 5 bases removed from V and 7 bases from J, the gap between germline ends came to 18 bases. The CDR3 runs to 15 residues. For the CDR3, the DNA is TGTGCCAGCAGTCTATACAGGAAAGGGTACAACATTCAGTACTTC. Its protein product is CASSLYRKGYNIQYF.

J is TRBJ2-3 and V is TRBV12-3 or TRBV12-4; D call uncertain. The CDR3 has 12 residues. Trimming removed 7 bases from V and 5 bases from J, with 10 bases in between. The CDR3 sequence is CASTVGEDTQYF. The CDR3, as DNA: TGTGCCAGCACTGTGGGCGAAGATACGCAGTATTTT.

V gene TRBV10-1 combines with J gene TRBJ2-7, with a possible D match to TRBD1 (6 bases). There are 14 residues in the CDR3. The germline CDR1 and CDR2 sequences are WNHNN and SYGVQD (reference sequence). Trimming took off 5 bases at V and 4 bases at J, with 15 bases between the two ends. The CDR3, as DNA: TGCGCCAGCAGTCCCGGGACACCAATTTACGAGCAGTACTTC. It yields the protein CASSPGTPIYEQYF.

V gene TRBV6-2 or TRBV6-3 combines with J gene TRBJ2-3; no clear D gene. The germline V gene encodes CDR1 MNHEY and CDR2 SVGEGT. The CDR3 is made up of 14 amino acids. The V end was cut by 2 bases, the J end by 4 bases, with 10 bases between. The CDR3 bases are TGTGCCAGCAGTTACGTGACTGCCTCAGATACGCAGTATTTT. This gives the protein CASSYVTASDTQYF.

The chain has TRBV6-2 or TRBV6-3 and TRBJ2-1, with D maybe TRBD2 (6 bases). V was cut by 1 base and J by 2 bases, with 15 bases left in between. Germline V gene sequence: CDR1 MNHEY, CDR2 SVGEGT. The CDR3 has 17 amino acids. Written as DNA, the CDR3 is TGTGCCAGCAGTTACTACCCGGGACTTAACACCTACAATGAGCAGTTCTTC. Its protein is CASSYYPGLNTYNEQFF.

The CDR3 region has the DNA TGCAGCGTGAGGGACAGGCAGAGCTCCTACGAGCAGTACTTC. Protein product: CSVRDRQSSYEQYF. The rearrangement links TRBV29-1 to TRBJ2-7, with TRBD1 identical over 8 bases. After removal of 6 bases from V and 0 bases from J, the junction contained 7 bases not matched to a gene. This CDR3 is 14 amino acids long. Germline V lookup: CDR1 SQVTM, CDR2 ANQGSEA.

This clone was seen a single time. The V and J genes are TRBV5-1 and TRBJ1-1, with unresolved D. There are 14 residues in the CDR3. V was shortened by 8 bases and J by 1 base, with 15 bases between the two germline ends. CDR1 SGHRS and CDR2 YFSETQ come from the germline V gene. CDR3 sequence reads: CASGPQSPNTEAFF. DNA for the CDR3: TGCGCCAGTGGCCCCCAGTCCCCGAACACTGAAGCTTTCTTT.

The chain links TRBV11-1 to TRBJ2-4; the D gene is possibly TRBD1 (5 bases). V was pared by 0 bases and J by 1 base, with 10 bases between. This CDR3 contains 16 residues. CDR1 SGHAT and CDR2 FQDESV come from the germline V gene (reference sequence). CDR3 sequence: CASSLARVGAKNIQYF. CDR3 nucleotides: TGTGCCAGCAGCTTAGCCAGGGTCGGTGCCAAAAACATTCAGTACTTC.

The V call is TRBV5-1, the J call TRBJ1-1; 8 nucleotides line up with TRBD1. The length of the CDR3 is 14 residues. V was clipped by 3 bases and J by 5 bases; unmatched bases: 6. Per the germline V gene, CDR1 is SGHRS and CDR2 is YFSETQ. The CDR3 nucleotides read TGCGCCAGCAGCTCAGGACAGGGAGGGACTGAAGCTTTCTTT. The encoded protein is CASSSGQGGTEAFF.

A word on this clone: An end of the junction differs from the germline gene, which may be a read error. The rearrangement uses TRBV3-1 (or the pseudogene TRBV3-2) and TRBJ1-5; D uncertain. The CDR3 is 14 residues long. Germline assignment: CDR1 LGHDT and CDR2 YNNKEL (reference sequence). CDR3 protein: CASSQEVGKQPQHF. The CDR3 DNA reads TGTGCCAGCAGCCAAGAAGTGGGCAAGCAGCCCCAGCATTTT.

The chain employs TRBV6-6 and TRBJ2-7, with 7 bases that match TRBD2. After removal of 0 bases from V and 7 bases from J, the junction contained 6 bases not matched to a gene. The CDR3 covers 14 residues. Germline values: CDR1 MNHNY, CDR2 SVGAGI (reference sequence). The CDR3 loop is CASSYSAGAGEQYF. CDR3 DNA sequence: TGTGCCAGCAGTTACTCGGCGGGAGCGGGGGAGCAGTACTTC.

The CDR3 region is CASSPGGGPTDTQYF. For the CDR3, the DNA is TGTGCCAGCAGCCCGGGGGGGGGCCCCACAGATACGCAGTATTTT. The chain couples TRBV11-3 to TRBJ2-3, with 8 bases that match TRBD2. Germline lookup yields CDR1 SGHNT and CDR2 YENEEA. The V gene end was trimmed by 5 bases and the J gene end by 2 bases; junction bases not matched to a gene: 6. This CDR3 is built from 15 residues.

The chain joins TRBV4-3 to TRBJ2-1, with 9 bases matching TRBD2. The CDR3 spans 16 residues. The V and J ends lost 0 bases and 6 bases, in that order; junction bases with no gene match: 6. Looked up from germline, CDR1 is LGHNA and CDR2 is YSLEER. The CDR3 nucleotides are TGCGCCAGCAGCCAAGACCCTGGGCGGGGGGGCAATGAGCAGTTCTTC. Translated, it gives CASSQDPGRGGNEQFF.

This sequence joins TRBV28 and TRBJ2-2, with 13 bases lining up with TRBD2. V lost 4 bases to trimming and J lost 5 bases; unmatched junction nucleotides: 10. Looked up from germline, CDR1 is MDHEN and CDR2 is SYDVKM. This CDR3 is 18 amino acids long. The chain's CDR3 is CASSSRPGLAGVTGELFF. Written as DNA, the CDR3 is TGTGCCAGCAGTTCCAGACCAGGACTAGCGGGAGTTACCGGGGAGCTGTTTTTT.

This clone appeared a few times. The rearrangement joins TRBV5-1 to TRBJ2-1; D gene unclear. Per germline, CDR1 SGHRS and CDR2 YFSETQ. This CDR3 spans 13 amino acids. Trimming took off 0 bases at V and 7 bases at J, with 8 bases between the two ends. DNA of the CDR3: TGCGCCAGCAGCTTGGCCTCAGTAAATGAGCAGTTCTTC. Translating gives CASSLASVNEQFF.

Note on this clone: The sample holds other DNA sequences that translate to the same CDR3. This chain connects TRBV3-1 (or the pseudogene TRBV3-2) to TRBJ1-1; 9 positions agree with TRBD1. CDR1 and CDR2 (germline): LGHDT, YNNKEL (reference sequence). With 3 bases clipped from V and 5 bases from J, the junction kept 4 bases outside the gene matches. The CDR3 contains 14 residues. In nucleotides, the CDR3 is TGTGCCAGCAGCCAGACAGGGGGTGGAACTGAAGCTTTCTTT. Amino acid sequence: CASSQTGGGTEAFF.